This TCR beta chain was captured in a study of beta chain features in type 1 diabetes. This clone has only a few counts. Its antigen remains unknown. One heparinised blood draw, averaging approximately 0.11 L, came from each donor. Reverse transcription of all isolated RNA meant that expressed TCRB transcripts were sequenced. The method was immunoSEQ multiplex PCR; TCRdb's version includes in-frame clones alone and lacks a portion of them. The table shows 550,000 to 850,000 clones, with around an eighth occurring only once. General study points: Among all four CD4+ subsets, Type 1 diabetes patients had TCRB CDR3s that were moderately but significantly shorter. Type 1 diabetes patients had fewer VDJ junction insertions and more deletions.

There are 13 residues in the CDR3. V was cut by 3 bases and J by 7 bases, with 12 bases left in between. Germline CDR1 and CDR2: KGHSH and LQKENI. The chain employs TRBV18 and TRBJ1-1; D is possibly TRBD1 (5 bases). The sequencing input was naive CD4+ T cells from blood. The sequence was collected from a man aged 18 to 30 with type 1 diabetes. CDR3: CASSPSGGYEAFF. CDR3 DNA sequence: TGTGCCAGCTCACCCTCCGGGGGGTATGAAGCTTTCTTT.